The 5 T cell receptor beta chains below were found in one sample sequenced in a study of immune heterogeneity within non-small cell lung tumors. It was a multiplex PCR that amplified TCR beta CDR3, with 32 V and 13 J primers. TCRdb recomputed calls from the multiplex PCR reads with MiXCR, one row per CDR3 protein. The sample includes approximately 2,000 distinct CDR3 sequences, around a third of them seen just once. Bulk tumor genomic DNA, 450 to 750 ng per sample, was the template. From each primary tumor, several far-apart biopsies were obtained during surgery. The patients were newly diagnosed with non-small cell lung cancer, had not been treated, and had curative surgery. Sequences were obtained from lung tumor tissue. These receptors were obtained from a man aged 65 to 79 with non-small cell lung cancer.

The chain links TRBV5-6 to TRBJ2-3; 8 nucleotides match TRBD2. This CDR3 contains 14 residues. V was clipped by 4 bases and J by 4 bases; unmatched bases: 5. Per the germline V gene, CDR1 is SGHDT and CDR2 is YYEEEE. CDR3 nucleotide sequence: TGTGCCAGCAGCCAATCCGGGGGGGCAGATACGCAGTATTTT. Amino acids: CASSQSGGADTQYF.

The chain links TRBV6-1 to TRBJ2-3; D is tentatively TRBD1 or TRBD2 (5 bases each). The CDR3 extends over 13 amino acids. Germline V gene lookup returns CDR1 MNHNS and CDR2 SASEGT. The V end lost 3 bases, the J end lost 5 bases, and 9 bases lay between the germline ends. CDR3 sequence reads: CASSDRAGDTQYF. The CDR3 nucleotides read TGTGCCAGCAGTGACAGGGCGGGAGATACGCAGTATTTT.

Judged by abundance, this clonotype is large. The J gene is TRBJ1-1, the V gene TRBV6-1; perhaps TRBD1 as D (5 bases). Germline V gives CDR1 MNHNS, CDR2 SASEGT. This CDR3 contains 14 residues. The germline V and J ends were trimmed by 5 bases and 4 bases, with 14 bases remaining between them. This chain's CDR3 is CASSLRGSGTEAFF. CDR3 DNA sequence: TGTGCCAGCAGTTTGAGGGGATCGGGCACTGAAGCTTTCTTT.

By share, this clonotype counts as medium-sized. The CDR3 region has the DNA TGTGCCAGCAGTTTTCGGCTAGCGGGAGAAGAGACCCAGTACTTC. It codes for CASSFRLAGEETQYF. The rearrangement uses TRBV28 and TRBJ2-5; 10 bases are shared with TRBD2. V trimming: 3 bases; J trimming: 3 bases; junction bases outside the gene matches: 4. The CDR3 loop spans 15 amino acids. CDR1 and CDR2 from the germline V gene are MDHEN and SYDVKM.

This clonotype was recorded a few times. V gene TRBV9 combines with J gene TRBJ2-7; D call uncertain. CDR1 SGDLS and CDR2 YYNGEE come from the germline V gene. V was shortened by 0 bases and J by 2 bases, with 12 bases between the two germline ends. CDR3 size: 15 residues. The CDR3 DNA sequence: TGTGCCAGCAGCGTAGGTCAAAATCAGGCCTACGAGCAGTACTTC. Its protein product is CASSVGQNQAYEQYF.